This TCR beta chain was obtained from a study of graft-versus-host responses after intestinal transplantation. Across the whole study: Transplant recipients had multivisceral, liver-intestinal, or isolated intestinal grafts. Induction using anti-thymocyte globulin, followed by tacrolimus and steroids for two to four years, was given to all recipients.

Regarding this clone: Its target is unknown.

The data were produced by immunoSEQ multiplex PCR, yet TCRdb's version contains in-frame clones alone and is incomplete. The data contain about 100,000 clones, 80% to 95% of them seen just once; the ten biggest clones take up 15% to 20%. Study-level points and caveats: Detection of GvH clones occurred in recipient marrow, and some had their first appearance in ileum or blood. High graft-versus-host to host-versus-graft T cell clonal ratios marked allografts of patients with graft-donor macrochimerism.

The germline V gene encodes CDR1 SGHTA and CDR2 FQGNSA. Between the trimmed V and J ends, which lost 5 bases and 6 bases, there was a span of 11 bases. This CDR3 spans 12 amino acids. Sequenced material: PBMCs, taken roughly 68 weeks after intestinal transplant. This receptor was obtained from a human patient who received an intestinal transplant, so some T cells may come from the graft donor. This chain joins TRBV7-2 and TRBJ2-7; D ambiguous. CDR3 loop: CASSPSGGEQYF. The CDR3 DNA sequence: TGTGCCAGCAGCCCTAGTGGCGGCGAGCAGTACTTC.